The source of this T cell receptor (beta chain) is a study of T cells in Graves' hyperthyroidism and ophthalmopathy. The V gene's germline CDR1 is MDHEN and CDR2 SYDVKM. CDR3 length equals 17 residues. The ends lost 6 bases at V and 8 bases at J; junction bases unmatched: 18. Regions amplified from RNA transcripts were the TCR beta CDR3 regions. With the HTBI primer set, the TCR CDR3 went through a first round of RT-PCR. TCRdb reanalysed the multiplex PCR reads using MiXCR and keeps one entry per CDR3 protein. The sample lists about 210,000 distinct CDR3 sequences; about a sixth were seen once. Uncontrolled infection, other autoimmune disease, pregnancy or lactation excluded patients. This clonotype came up many times.

The material sequenced was blood. The J gene is TRBJ2-1, the V gene TRBV28; 8 positions match TRBD1. The source of this sequence is a man in his fifties with Graves' hyperthyroidism. The CDR3 loop is CASSPQGASALVDEQFF. CDR3 DNA: TGTGCCAGCAGCCCCCAGGGGGCTAGCGCACTTGTCGATGAGCAGTTCTTC.